Detailed here is one T cell receptor beta chain. Which antigen it targets is not known. No base-level quality is on record; no much larger clone is a single base apart. Using the deep immunoSEQ assay, multiplex PCR amplified TCR CDR3 regions from genomic DNA. Genomic DNA extracted from each cell subset was distributed evenly over all wells of several immunoSEQ 96-well plates, and each plate served as one replicate. For sorted subsets, around 0.2 ug of genomic DNA, equivalent to around 29,000 T cell genomes, went into each replicate PCR. Purified libraries were quantified with a Qubit 3.0 fluorometer, sized on a Bioanalyzer 2100, and re-quantified with the KAPA Library Quantification kit. Every immunoSEQ 96-well plate was sequenced on a separate single-read 150-cycle Illumina NextSeq 550 flow cell. On the study's bioinformatics: Because the immunoSEQ output included only junctional sequences and no quality scores, the filtering could not be the same as the filtering used for full-length reads. To assign V/J genes and CDR3, sequences were annotated against IMGT germline references using PyIR, a Python wrapper for IgBLAST v1.9. Reads with weak V/J assignments (E-value above 1e-6), missing CDR3, stop codons, out-of-frame junctions, or ambiguous translated residues were removed. V3J clonotypes were defined as sequences sharing the same inferred V gene, J gene, and CDR3 amino acid sequence. The percentage overlap between two repertoires was calculated by dividing the number of shared unique clonotypes by the size of the smaller repertoire. Repertoire richness was assessed with RTK rarefaction, the Chao1 estimator, and Recon v2.1 estimates of unobserved clonotypes. For all TCRbeta clonotypes obtained by the gDNA method from several donors, generation probabilities were computed with OLGA. TCRdb mirrors the immuneACCESS table, restricted to in-frame sequences. Some clones are absent from its copies; in checked studies, under half trace to an unresolved V gene, and the reason for the others is unknown. Clone size and V and J calls were adopted from that table, with D and trimming inferred from the DNA. This sample lists 1,400,000 or so clones; just under 99% were detected once. The ten largest clones represent about 0.35% of the sample.

The data belong to a study of shared clonotypes between healthy human individuals (TCRdb year 2020). About the investigation overall: The cohort comprised two women and a few men aged 18 to 49 years. For each donor, three plates each were used for CD4 naive and CD4 memory, two plates were used for CD8 naive, and one plate was used for CD8 memory. To estimate repertoire size and how much clonotype sharing occurs between individuals, the study deeply sequenced the blood TCR repertoires of about 5 healthy adults. Libraries were prepared and TCR repertoires were sequenced by different laboratories using diverse techniques, in order to increase sequencing depth and limit assay-specific biases. Leukapheresis yielded between about 0.94 and 9 billion PBMCs per donor.

Reading the germline V gene gives CDR1 SGHVS and CDR2 FNYEAQ. There are 14 amino acids in the CDR3, from cysteine to phenylalanine inclusive. Of the read, only the CDR3 DNA is kept; its 42 bases are in frame from base 1. V is trimmed back by 0 bases and J by 4 bases, and the junction contains 3 bases that no gene match accounts for. What the work shows at the level of the full study, not this receptor alone: Clonotypes shared by all four sorted-subset donors showed higher generation probabilities than non-shared clonotypes. Incomplete sequencing was indicated by rarefaction of sorted-subset datasets, despite the large sequencing depth. The genetic and exposure-history diversity represented was limited by the small number of donors. Sampling was limited to blood, and TCR repertoires in tissue likely differ from TCR repertoires in blood. Based on pairwise subsampling, the degree of clonotype sharing among donors was expected to be affected by sequencing depth. Naive subsets generally had larger estimated clonotype richness than memory subsets. When a handful of donors were compared, the shared fraction of clonotypes was around 5% for naive CD4, approximately 3.3% for naive CD8, about 2.5% for memory CD4, and 0.35% to 0.5% for memory CD8.

The donors were healthy, HIV-negative adults with no recently reported acute infections or vaccinations. Every donor was a Caucasian adult residing in Nashville, Tennessee, USA. CD4+ T cells were enriched through magnetic negative selection, after which naive cells were positively selected on CD45RA and the remaining negative fraction served as the memory subset. Blood was collected by leukapheresis, and PBMCs were isolated by Ficoll-Histopaque density gradient centrifugation and then cryopreserved in liquid nitrogen vapor phase. Analytical flow cytometry was used to check the purity and quantity of every magnetically sorted T cell population. Each sorted fraction had its genomic DNA isolated and then quantified by UV absorbance on a Nanodrop 2000c.

Sequences were obtained from naive CD4+ T cells sorted from blood. Read against the paper, the sample's cell subset or site label means: CD45RA+ positively selected. The V gene is TRBV7-6 and the J gene is TRBJ2-7; 7 of the junction bases match TRBD1. This TCR was sampled from a young man in good health. The nucleotides are TGTGCCAGCAGCTTAGCGGCACAGGGGTACGAGCAGTACTTC. Its protein product is CASSLAAQGYEQYF.